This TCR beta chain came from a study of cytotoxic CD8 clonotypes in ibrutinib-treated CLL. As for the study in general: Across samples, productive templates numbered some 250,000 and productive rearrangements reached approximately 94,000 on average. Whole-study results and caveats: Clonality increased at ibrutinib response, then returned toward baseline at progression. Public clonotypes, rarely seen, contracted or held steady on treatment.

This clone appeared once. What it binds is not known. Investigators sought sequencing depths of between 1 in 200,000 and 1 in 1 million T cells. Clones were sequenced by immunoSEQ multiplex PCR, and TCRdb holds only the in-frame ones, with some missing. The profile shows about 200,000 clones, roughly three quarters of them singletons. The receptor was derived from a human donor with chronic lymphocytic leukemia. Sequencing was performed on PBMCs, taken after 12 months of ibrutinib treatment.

CDR3 protein: CASSLERLGAGNQPQHF. DNA of the CDR3: TGTGCCAGCAGCTTAGAAAGGCTGGGGGCAGGGAATCAGCCCCAGCATTTT. This sequence joins TRBV7-8 and TRBJ1-5; D possibly corresponds to TRBD1 (6 bases). V was shortened by 1 base and J by 4 bases, with 17 bases between the two germline ends. Per germline, CDR1 SGHVS and CDR2 FQNEAQ. The CDR3 totals 17 residues.